These T cell receptor beta chains were read from a single sample in a study of T-cell memory formation after mild COVID-19. MiXCR, run by TCRdb on the 5' RACE reads, gives a single entry per CDR3 protein. This table holds tens of thousands of distinct CDR3 sequences, roughly 12% found once. Sequenced material: PBMCs or a T cell subset sorted from them (not recorded which). These receptors originate from a young man who had mild COVID-19 (a few samples of this study predate the infection). Cell type and time point are not known. Each CDR3 is given with its conserved first and last residue. D genes are given only for firm matches. Size values are once, few and many counts, or a class for expanded clones, and some rows have none.

v_call	clone_size	cdr3_length	d_call	j_call	cdr3_aa	cdr3_nt
TRBV6-2/TRBV6-3	.	18	TRBD2	TRBJ2-1	CASSYSPSGGHRNNEQFF	TGTGCCAGCAGTTACAGTCCTAGCGGGGGGCATAGGAACAATGAGCAGTTCTTC
TRBV2	.	18	TRBD1	TRBJ1-5	CASISGTGDIPSNQPQHF	TGTGCCAGCATTTCCGGGACAGGGGATATTCCGAGCAATCAGCCCCAGCATTTT
TRBV27	.	14	TRBD2	TRBJ2-2	CASSSGLNTGELFF	TGTGCCAGCTCTAGCGGATTAAACACCGGGGAGCTGTTTTTT
TRBV12-3/TRBV12-4	.	12	.	TRBJ1-1	CAGPPGVTEAFF	TGTGCCGGTCCTCCCGGGGTCACTGAAGCTTTCTTT
TRBV7-7	.	15	TRBD1	TRBJ2-7	CASSSGQGFSYEQYF	TGTGCCAGCAGCTCAGGACAGGGGTTCTCCTACGAGCAGTACTTC
TRBV5-1	.	15	TRBD2	TRBJ2-1	CASSLLAGGWGEQFF	TGCGCCAGCAGCTTGTTAGCGGGGGGATGGGGTGAGCAGTTCTTC
TRBV30	few	12	TRBD1	TRBJ1-2	CARDRGGYGYTF	TGTGCCCGGGACAGGGGAGGCTATGGCTACACCTTC
TRBV6-5	medium-sized	16	TRBD2	TRBJ2-5	CASSYSGLAGGETQYF	TGTGCCAGCAGTTACTCGGGACTAGCGGGGGGAGAGACCCAGTACTTC
TRBV7-6	few	15	.	TRBJ1-2	CASSQTWGLPFGYTF	TGTGCCAGCAGCCAAACGTGGGGCCTGCCTTTCGGCTACACCTTC
TRBV15	few	14	.	TRBJ2-3	CATTLERITDTQYF	TGTGCCACCACGTTAGAGCGGATCACAGATACGCAGTATTTT
TRBV4-3	.	14	.	TRBJ1-2	CASSQDTNARGYTF	TGCGCCAGCAGCCAAGATACTAACGCTCGGGGCTACACCTTC
TRBV12-5	few	15	.	TRBJ2-6	CASNGPSSGANVLTF	TGTGCTAGTAATGGCCCCTCATCCGGGGCCAACGTCCTGACTTTC
TRBV7-6	.	18	TRBD2	TRBJ2-3	CASSSGTSGGPSTDTQYF	TGTGCCAGCAGCTCGGGGACTAGCGGGGGGCCTAGCACAGATACGCAGTATTTT
TRBV30	few	15	TRBD2	TRBJ2-5	CAWSVGGDYQETQYF	TGTGCCTGGAGTGTCGGGGGGGATTACCAAGAGACCCAGTACTTC
TRBV5-5	few	13	.	TRBJ1-6	CASSLMAVLPLHF	TGTGCCAGCAGCTTGATGGCGGTTTTGCCCCTCCACTTT
TRBV27	few	13	.	TRBJ1-5	CASSLDPGEPQHF	TGTGCCAGCAGTTTAGACCCAGGAGAGCCCCAGCATTTT
TRBV24-1	many	13	TRBD2	TRBJ2-1	CATEPPGGNEQFF	TGTGCCACAGAACCCCCGGGGGGCAATGAGCAGTTCTTC
TRBV7-9	.	14	TRBD2	TRBJ2-1	CASCYSGGENEQFF	TGTGCCAGTTGTTACAGCGGGGGTGAAAATGAGCAGTTCTTC
TRBV4-1	.	15	TRBD2	TRBJ2-1	CASSLSGGTYNEQFF	TGCGCCAGCAGCCTTAGCGGGGGGACCTACAATGAGCAGTTCTTC
TRBV11-2	few	18	TRBD2	TRBJ2-3	CASSPGLAGGPSTDTQYF	TGTGCCAGCAGCCCGGGACTAGCGGGGGGGCCGAGTACAGATACGCAGTATTTT